A selection of T cell receptor beta chains follows, all from one sample in a study of regulatory T cells in long-lasting Graves disease. TCRdb re-derived calls from the multiplex PCR reads in MiXCR, one entry per CDR3 protein. The data contain 650,000 to 700,000 distinct CDR3 sequences, around 30% of them seen just once; the ten biggest clones take up around 42%. Material: peripheral blood mononuclear cells (PBMCs), obtained when the disease was refractory, from a patient treated with antithyroid drugs. These receptors came from a female donor with Graves disease. CDR3s include the opening cysteine and the closing phenylalanine or tryptophan. Fields, in order: V gene, J gene, CDR3 protein.

v_call: TRBV6-5; j_call: TRBJ1-3; cdr3_aa: CASSYSSEYGNTIYF
v_call: TRBV7-2; j_call: TRBJ2-1; cdr3_aa: CASSPSGSRYNEQFF
v_call: TRBV7-9; j_call: TRBJ1-2; cdr3_aa: CASSSPGSGYGYTF
v_call: TRBV27; j_call: TRBJ1-1; cdr3_aa: CASRPTGKARTEAFF
v_call: TRBV3-1; j_call: TRBJ1-1; cdr3_aa: CASSRGTSDLMNTEAFF
v_call: TRBV29-1; j_call: TRBJ2-5; cdr3_aa: CSVEDRSAQETQYF
v_call: TRBV2; j_call: TRBJ2-7; cdr3_aa: CASREDYNYEQYF
v_call: TRBV6-1; j_call: TRBJ2-1; cdr3_aa: CASSTYLAPGAYNEQFF
v_call: TRBV20-1; j_call: TRBJ2-7; cdr3_aa: CSALRDRGNEQYF
v_call: TRBV20-1; j_call: TRBJ1-1; cdr3_aa: CSASGGTRAAFF
v_call: TRBV7-9; j_call: TRBJ1-4; cdr3_aa: CASSLATGGRIKLFF
v_call: TRBV7-9; j_call: TRBJ2-5; cdr3_aa: CASSLRGGLAQETQYF
v_call: TRBV10-3; j_call: TRBJ2-7; cdr3_aa: CAISDPGTGGPSYEQYF
v_call: TRBV12-3/TRBV12-4; j_call: TRBJ1-2; cdr3_aa: CASSPRRGNYGYTF
v_call: TRBV5-1; j_call: TRBJ1-1; cdr3_aa: CASSHGQGAGTEAFF
v_call: TRBV7-8; j_call: TRBJ1-5; cdr3_aa: CASSLVGQVGNQPQHF
v_call: TRBV29-1; j_call: TRBJ1-2; cdr3_aa: CSAGGTGAPEYGYTF
v_call: TRBV12-3/TRBV12-4; j_call: TRBJ2-2; cdr3_aa: CASSLHSTGELFF
v_call: TRBV5-1; j_call: TRBJ1-1; cdr3_aa: CASSLLAQRTEAFF
v_call: TRBV5-1; j_call: TRBJ1-2; cdr3_aa: CASSLTGAPDYGYTF
v_call: TRBV19; j_call: TRBJ2-5; cdr3_aa: CASSWDGDRGETQYF
v_call: TRBV11-2; j_call: TRBJ1-2; cdr3_aa: CASSLGDRVSGYTF
v_call: TRBV29-1; j_call: TRBJ2-7; cdr3_aa: CSVTGLSYEQYF
v_call: TRBV6-1; j_call: TRBJ1-1; cdr3_aa: CASSRGGGQMNTEAFF
v_call: TRBV13; j_call: TRBJ2-6; cdr3_aa: CASSPPPRGSGANVLTF
v_call: TRBV20-1; j_call: TRBJ1-2; cdr3_aa: CSPFGGNYGYTF
v_call: TRBV2; j_call: TRBJ1-1; cdr3_aa: CASSDRAQGYAFF
v_call: TRBV28; j_call: TRBJ2-7; cdr3_aa: CASSPVKQGSYEQYF
v_call: TRBV28; j_call: TRBJ2-7; cdr3_aa: CASSQDLVSEEQYF
v_call: TRBV6-1; j_call: TRBJ1-6; cdr3_aa: CASSHRSGGGSLHF
v_call: TRBV3-1; j_call: TRBJ2-7; cdr3_aa: CASRNPSGSGEQYF
v_call: TRBV4-1; j_call: TRBJ2-7; cdr3_aa: CASSQAGQGRDEQYF
v_call: TRBV6-1; j_call: TRBJ1-5; cdr3_aa: CASSQRGGTGTSNQPQHF
v_call: TRBV6-1; j_call: TRBJ1-2; cdr3_aa: CASREASVAYGYTF
v_call: TRBV6-1; j_call: TRBJ1-5; cdr3_aa: CATKHSNQPQHF
v_call: TRBV19; j_call: TRBJ1-5; cdr3_aa: CASSIRTVNQPQHF
v_call: TRBV12-3/TRBV12-4; j_call: TRBJ2-7; cdr3_aa: CASSLAARLAGSYEQYF
v_call: TRBV7-2; j_call: TRBJ1-2; cdr3_aa: CASNQGPLPYGYTF
v_call: TRBV30; j_call: TRBJ2-7; cdr3_aa: CAWARQVHEQYF
v_call: TRBV6-1; j_call: TRBJ1-2; cdr3_aa: CASSEEGRQGIVYGYTF
v_call: TRBV20-1; j_call: TRBJ1-2; cdr3_aa: CSARKFGQGDNYGYTF
v_call: TRBV3-1; j_call: TRBJ1-2; cdr3_aa: CASSQDREQGGYTF
v_call: TRBV19; j_call: TRBJ1-2; cdr3_aa: CASRQGTNYGYTF
v_call: TRBV28; j_call: TRBJ1-6; cdr3_aa: CASSLTGSNNSPLHF
v_call: TRBV11-1; j_call: TRBJ2-4; cdr3_aa: CASSGGSGRSAKNIQYF
v_call: TRBV30; j_call: TRBJ1-2; cdr3_aa: CAWSYTGTDGYTF
v_call: TRBV20-1; j_call: TRBJ2-7; cdr3_aa: CSGESGRGDEQYF
v_call: TRBV6-1; j_call: TRBJ1-2; cdr3_aa: CASRHRGSYGYTF
v_call: TRBV15; j_call: TRBJ2-1; cdr3_aa: CATPVGAYNEQFF
v_call: TRBV12-3/TRBV12-4; j_call: TRBJ2-5; cdr3_aa: CASSESGSGETQYF
v_call: TRBV28; j_call: TRBJ1-5; cdr3_aa: CATLQGAGNQPQHF
v_call: TRBV29-1; j_call: TRBJ1-2; cdr3_aa: CSGGPPGQGKGGYTF
v_call: TRBV27; j_call: TRBJ1-1; cdr3_aa: CASSSQEGRVTEAFF
v_call: TRBV20-1; j_call: TRBJ2-5; cdr3_aa: CSARGPGEGETQYF
v_call: TRBV7-9; j_call: TRBJ2-7; cdr3_aa: CASSLEGTHEQYF